This TCR beta chain comes out of a study of blood T cell repertoires in COVID-19 (dated by TCRdb to 2018 to 2020). About the full investigation: Samples from collaborators originated in the United States, Italy and Spain and spanned both the acute and convalescent phases of COVID-19. The prospective study material was composed of cDNA or gDNA derived from T cells, B-cell-depleted T cells, or PBMCs. Deeply sampled blood TCRbeta repertoires from subjects exposed to, actively infected with, or recovered from COVID-19 were included in the dataset. The repertoires were made available in a free public database intended to serve as a resource for research on the immune response to SARS-CoV-2. Samples were obtained from the ongoing ImmuneRACE study (first 160 participants) and from roughly 1,300 subjects provided by 6 global collaborators. The sample metadata nearly always contained a de-identified subject ID, COVID-19 status, age in years and sex. HLA class I and class II types, where available, came from metadata supplied by the sample provider rather than from assay-based typing. Overall study outcomes, separate from this receptor: The quantity of clinical and demographic metadata differed by source and by participant and was supplied without curation.

The immunoSEQ Assay, a bias-controlled multiplex PCR, was used to amplify TCRbeta CDR3 regions from genomic DNA. Turning to the authors' computational methods: Within the assay, amplification of reference gene primers was used to estimate how many nucleated cells each sample contained. Sequence reads were collapsed and filtered to measure the absolute abundance of every unique TCRbeta CDR3 rearrangement. For each sample, productive Simpson clonality was calculated by taking the square root of Simpson's diversity index across productive rearrangements. TCRdb took over this immuneACCESS table, retaining in-frame rearrangements with V and J assigned. Such tables are incomplete; in checked studies, under half of the missing clones stem from an unresolved V gene, and the remainder is unexplained. D and trimming come from the DNA, and the V and J calls and clone size come from that table. This sample comprises about 200,000 clones, 70% to 90% of them detected only once. About 10% of the sample is held by the ten biggest clonotypes.

This clone was observed once. There is no known antigen for this receptor. Per-nucleotide qualities are absent, and no much larger clonotype sits a single base away. The CDR3 contains 14 residues, cysteine and phenylalanine counted. Of the read, only the CDR3 DNA is kept; its 42 bases are in frame from base 1. The germline V gene specifies MNHEY as CDR1 and SVGAGI as CDR2. The trim is 6 bases for V and 3 bases for J, with a gap of 13 bases between the germline ends. Whole blood was collected in K2EDTA tubes by collaborating institutions according to the institutions' own protocols. For TCRbeta analysis, collaborators shipped samples in one of three forms: frozen whole blood, isolated PBMCs, or DNA extracted from either of those sample types.

Sequenced sample: peripheral blood. This TCR was recovered from a human donor with active or convalescent COVID-19. The donor label of this sample is uncertain. This chain is built from TRBV6-5 and TRBJ2-3, with a weak D call of TRBD1 (6 bases match). This receptor carries the CDR3 CASSRGPETDTQYF. The DNA sequence reads TGTGCCAGCAGCAGGGGACCAGAGACAGATACGCAGTATTTT.